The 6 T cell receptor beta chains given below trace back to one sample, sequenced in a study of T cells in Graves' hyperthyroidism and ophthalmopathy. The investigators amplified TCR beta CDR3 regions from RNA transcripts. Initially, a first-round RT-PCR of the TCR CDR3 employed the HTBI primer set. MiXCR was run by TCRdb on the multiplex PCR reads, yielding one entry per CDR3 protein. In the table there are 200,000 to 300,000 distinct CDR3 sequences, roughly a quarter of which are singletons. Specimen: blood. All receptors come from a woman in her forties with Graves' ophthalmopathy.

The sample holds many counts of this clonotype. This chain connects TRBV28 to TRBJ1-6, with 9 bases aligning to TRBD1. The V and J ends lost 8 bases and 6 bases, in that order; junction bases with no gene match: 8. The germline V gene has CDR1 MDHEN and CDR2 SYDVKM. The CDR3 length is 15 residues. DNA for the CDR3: TGTGCCAGCTGCCTGGACAGGGGTTCTAATTCACCCCTCCACTTT. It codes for CASCLDRGSNSPLHF.

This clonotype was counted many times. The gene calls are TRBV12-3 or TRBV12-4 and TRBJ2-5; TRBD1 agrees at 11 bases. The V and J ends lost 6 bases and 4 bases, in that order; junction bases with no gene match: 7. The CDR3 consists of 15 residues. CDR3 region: CASSPGQGAIETQYF. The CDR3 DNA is TGTGCCAGCAGCCCCGGACAGGGGGCTATAGAGACCCAGTACTTC.

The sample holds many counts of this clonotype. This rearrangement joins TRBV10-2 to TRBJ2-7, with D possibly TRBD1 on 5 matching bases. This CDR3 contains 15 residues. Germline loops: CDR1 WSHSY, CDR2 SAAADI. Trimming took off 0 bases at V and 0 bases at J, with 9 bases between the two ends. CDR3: CASSESPTDSYEQYF. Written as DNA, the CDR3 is TGCGCCAGCAGTGAGTCGCCGACAGACTCCTACGAGCAGTACTTC.

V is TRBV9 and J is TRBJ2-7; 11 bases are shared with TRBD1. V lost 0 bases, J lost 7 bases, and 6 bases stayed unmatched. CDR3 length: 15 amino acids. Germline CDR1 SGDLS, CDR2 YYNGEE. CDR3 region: CASSVAGTGGGEQYF. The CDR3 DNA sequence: TGTGCCAGCAGCGTAGCGGGGACAGGGGGAGGTGAGCAGTACTTC.

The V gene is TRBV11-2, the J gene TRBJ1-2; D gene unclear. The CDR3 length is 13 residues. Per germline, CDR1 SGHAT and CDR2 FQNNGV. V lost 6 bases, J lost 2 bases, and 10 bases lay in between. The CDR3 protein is CASRSPLNYGYTF. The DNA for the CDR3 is TGTGCCAGCAGATCCCCACTAAACTATGGCTACACCTTC.

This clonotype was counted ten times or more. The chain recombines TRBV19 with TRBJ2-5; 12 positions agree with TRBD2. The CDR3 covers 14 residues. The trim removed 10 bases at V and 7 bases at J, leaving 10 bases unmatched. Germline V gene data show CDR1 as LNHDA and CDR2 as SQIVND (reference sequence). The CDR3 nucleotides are TGTGCCACTGCCCGGACTAGCGGGGTCGGGACCCAGTACTTC. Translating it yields CATARTSGVGTQYF.